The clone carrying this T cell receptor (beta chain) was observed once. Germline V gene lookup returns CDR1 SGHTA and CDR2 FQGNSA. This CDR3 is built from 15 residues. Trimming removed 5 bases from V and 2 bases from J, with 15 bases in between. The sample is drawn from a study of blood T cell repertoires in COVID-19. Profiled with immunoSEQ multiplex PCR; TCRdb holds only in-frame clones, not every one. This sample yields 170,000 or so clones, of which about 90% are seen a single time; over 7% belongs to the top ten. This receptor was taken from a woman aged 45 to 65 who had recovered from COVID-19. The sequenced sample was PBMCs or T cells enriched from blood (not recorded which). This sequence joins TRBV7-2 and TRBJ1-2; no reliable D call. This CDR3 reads CASSTGIGPNYGYTF. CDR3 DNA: TGTGCCAGCAGCACCGGGATCGGGCCCAACTATGGCTACACCTTC.